One sample yielded the 32 T cell receptor beta chains listed below, sequenced in a study of blood T cell repertoires in COVID-19. This table comes from immunoSEQ multiplex PCR, and its TCRdb copy is limited to in-frame clones, with some not included. Here the sample spans 95,000 to 150,000 clones, 85% to 90% being singletons. The sequenced sample was peripheral blood. The source is a man between 50 and 59 years old with acute or convalescent COVID-19.

CDR3 amino acids: CASSPLQLAVYNEQFF. The CDR3 nucleotides are TGTGCCAGCAGCCCTCTCCAACTAGCGGTTTACAATGAGCAGTTCTTC. The J gene is TRBJ2-1, the V gene TRBV11-2; 8 nucleotides align to TRBD2. The CDR3 totals 16 residues. Unmatched junction bases numbered 10, after V lost 5 bases and J lost 4 bases. The germline CDR1 and CDR2 sequences are SGHAT and FQNNGV.

The V call is TRBV3-1 (or the pseudogene TRBV3-2), the J call TRBJ2-3; D not resolved. V lost 6 bases and J 0 bases, leaving 7 bases between the germline ends. This CDR3 has 13 amino acids. CDR1 and CDR2 (germline): LGHDT, YNNKEL (reference sequence). CDR3 nucleotides: TGTGCCAGCAGGACCGGGAGCACAGATACGCAGTATTTT. This encodes CASRTGSTDTQYF.

The J gene is TRBJ1-1, the V gene TRBV9; 8 bases fit TRBD1. Germline CDR1 SGDLS, CDR2 YYNGEE. Germline trimming cut 2 bases from V and 10 bases from J; bases unmatched to any gene: 4. The CDR3 runs 12 residues. CDR3 residues: CASSVLTGGAFF. In DNA form, the CDR3 reads TGTGCCAGCAGCGTCCTCACAGGGGGAGCTTTCTTT.

The rearrangement joins TRBV24-1 to TRBJ2-5; possibly TRBD1 for D (5 bases). This CDR3 spans 14 amino acids. Trimming cost V 4 bases and J 4 bases, with 12 bases left between them. The V gene's germline CDR1 is KGHDR and CDR2 SFDVKD. The CDR3: CATSDPARAETQYF. The CDR3 nucleotides read TGTGCCACCAGTGACCCCGCCAGGGCAGAGACCCAGTACTTC.

The rearrangement uses TRBV3-1 (or the pseudogene TRBV3-2) and TRBJ2-3; TRBD2 agrees at 11 bases. The junction had 8 bases not matched to a gene; V was cut back by 3 bases and J by 6 bases. CDR1 and CDR2 (germline): LGHDT, YNNKEL (reference sequence). The CDR3 covers 16 residues. Here the CDR3 reads CASSQRLAGLWDTQYF. The CDR3 DNA is TGTGCCAGCAGCCAGCGACTAGCGGGACTTTGGGATACGCAGTATTTT.

CDR3 DNA sequence: TGTGCTAGTGGCGCGGACAGGAGCAATCAGCCCCAGCATTTT. Its translation is CASGADRSNQPQHF. This rearrangement joins TRBV12-5 to TRBJ1-5, with 7 bases identical to TRBD1. Germline V gene lookup returns CDR1 LGHNT and CDR2 FRNRAP. The V segment lost 6 bases and the J segment 1 base; nucleotides outside the gene matches: 3. This CDR3 is built from 14 residues.

The chain uses TRBV7-6 and TRBJ2-3, with 9 bases identical to TRBD1. The germline V gene has CDR1 SGHVS and CDR2 FNYEAQ. Trimming took 0 bases from V and 5 from J; bases not matched to a gene: 9. CDR3 length: 17 residues. The CDR3 sequence: CASSLATRDRERDTQYF. CDR3 nucleotide sequence: TGTGCCAGCAGCTTAGCGACCCGGGACAGGGAGCGAGATACGCAGTATTTT.

The V call is TRBV4-3, the J call TRBJ2-6; D possibly corresponds to TRBD1 (5 bases). The CDR3 is 16 amino acids. V shed 0 bases and J shed 0 bases, with 6 bases lying between them. CDR1 LGHNA and CDR2 YSLEER come from the germline V gene. The CDR3 spells CASSQERGSGANVLTF. DNA of the CDR3: TGCGCCAGCAGCCAAGAAAGGGGCTCTGGGGCCAACGTCCTGACTTTC.

The chain combines TRBV9 with TRBJ1-2, with 9 bases fitting TRBD1. The V gene end was trimmed by 3 bases and the J gene end by 1 base; junction bases not matched to a gene: 10. The CDR3 has 17 residues. Germline CDR1 SGDLS, CDR2 YYNGEE. In DNA form, the CDR3 reads TGTGCCAGCAGCGCGACGTCCGGACAGGGGCGTAACTATGGCTACACCTTC. As protein: CASSATSGQGRNYGYTF.

By frequency in the sample, this clone is medium-sized. V gene TRBV5-4 combines with J gene TRBJ2-3; D is undetermined. Looked up from germline, CDR1 is SGHNT and CDR2 is YYREEE (reference sequence). The CDR3 is 14 residues long. V lost 1 base and J lost 7, with 13 bases in between. The CDR3 spells CASSLYEALNTQYF. Here the CDR3 DNA reads TGTGCCAGCAGCTTGTACGAGGCTCTTAATACGCAGTATTTT.

This clone was recorded a few times. The chain is built from TRBV5-1 and TRBJ2-7, with 10 bases that match TRBD1. Germline lookup yields CDR1 SGHRS and CDR2 YFSETQ. The CDR3 extends over 14 amino acids. After removal of 5 bases from V and 0 bases from J, the junction contained 2 bases not matched to a gene. The CDR3 DNA is TGCGCCAGCAGATGGGACAGGGGCTCCTACGAGCAGTACTTC. Translation: CASRWDRGSYEQYF.

The V call is TRBV9, the J call TRBJ2-5; possibly TRBD2 for D (6 bases). Trimming removed 0 bases from V and 1 base from J, with 10 bases in between. CDR1 is SGDLS and CDR2 is YYNGEE in the germline V gene. This CDR3 spans 15 amino acids. The CDR3 DNA is TGTGCCAGCAGCGTAGGAAATAGCGGCCAAGAGACCCAGTACTTC. This translates into CASSVGNSGQETQYF.

This sequence joins TRBV19 and TRBJ1-1, with D possibly matching TRBD1 (6 bases). V dropped 8 bases and J dropped 0 bases, with 13 bases sitting between them. This CDR3 is 14 amino acids long. CDR1 and CDR2 from the germline V gene are LNHDA and SQIVND (reference sequence). Written as DNA, the CDR3 is TGTGCCAGTGCCCCGAACAGGGTGAACACTGAAGCTTTCTTT. Protein sequence: CASAPNRVNTEAFF.

V and J are TRBV20-1 and TRBJ2-7; a weak D match, TRBD2 (6 bases). CDR3 length: 14 residues. Trimming pared 3 bases from V and 6 bases from J, leaving 18 bases between. Germline-derived CDR1 and CDR2 are DFQATT and SNEGSKA (reference sequence). The CDR3, as DNA: TGCAGTGCTAGTGTCCGGCAGGAGGGCGGCGAGCAGTACTTC. Translation: CSASVRQEGGEQYF.

This rearrangement joins TRBV29-1 to TRBJ1-5, with 10 positions matching TRBD1. V lost 7 bases and J lost 4; bases outside the gene matches: 13. The CDR3 covers 16 residues. Per the germline V gene, CDR1 is SQVTM and CDR2 is ANQGSEA. DNA for the CDR3: TGCAGCGCGCTGATACTGGACAGGGGGTTTAATCAGCCCCAGCATTTT. It specifies CSALILDRGFNQPQHF.

The genes are TRBV7-9 and TRBJ2-1; 7 nucleotides agree with TRBD2. The germline V gene encodes CDR1 SEHNR and CDR2 FQNEAQ (reference sequence). The CDR3 sequence is 14 residues long. Germline trimming cut 2 bases from V and 14 bases from J; bases unmatched to any gene: 12. The CDR3 coding sequence is TGTGCCAGCAGCTTAAATGGACTATCCGGGAGGAAGTTCTTC. It translates to CASSLNGLSGRKFF.

This clone was counted many times. This sequence joins TRBV5-5 and TRBJ2-3; D is undetermined. Germline values: CDR1 SGHKS, CDR2 YYEKEE (reference sequence). V was pared by 2 bases and J by 5 bases, with 9 bases between. The CDR3 extends over 13 amino acids. The CDR3 nucleotides read TGTGCCAGCAGCTTTTCCTGGCAAGATACGCAGTATTTT. It is translated as CASSFSWQDTQYF.

A remark on this clone: Sequence at one end of the junction differs from germline and may be a read error. The chain employs TRBV11-2 and TRBJ2-7, with a possible D match to TRBD1 (5 bases). This CDR3 contains 12 residues. Germline CDR1 and CDR2: SGHAT and FQNNGV. The CDR3 spells CASSLDSSGFHF. CDR3 sequence (DNA): TGTGCCAGCAGCTTAGATAGTTCAGGGTTCCACTTC.

This clone turned up a few times. The chain recombines TRBV6-2 or TRBV6-3 with TRBJ1-4; 8 nucleotides align to TRBD1. This CDR3 contains 14 residues. Trimming removed 5 bases from V and 8 bases from J; junction bases left unmatched: 7. In germline, CDR1 is MNHEY, CDR2 SVGEGT. CDR3 bases: TGTGCCAGCAGTAACAGCAGGGGGCGAGAAAAACTGTTTTTT. The encoded protein is CASSNSRGREKLFF.

The gene calls are TRBV6-5 and TRBJ2-1, with 14 bases aligning to TRBD2. From germline, CDR1 is MNHEY and CDR2 SVGAGI. Losses at the gene ends were 6 bases for V and 6 bases for J; bases not matched to a gene: 1. This CDR3 comprises 14 residues. In nucleotides, the CDR3 is TGTGCCAGCAGGGGACTAGCGGGAGCCAATGAGCAGTTCTTC. It codes for CASRGLAGANEQFF.

J is TRBJ1-5 and V is TRBV19; 10 bases are a match to TRBD1. Germline CDR1 LNHDA, CDR2 SQIVND (reference sequence). CDR3 length: 13 amino acids. The V gene end was trimmed by 6 bases and the J gene end by 6 bases; junction bases not matched to a gene: 2. This CDR3 reads CASRGQGGQPQHF. CDR3 nucleotide sequence: TGTGCCAGTAGAGGACAGGGGGGTCAGCCCCAGCATTTT.

The V call is TRBV6-2 or TRBV6-3, the J call TRBJ2-3; D remains unclear. V was pared by 2 bases and J by 0 bases, with 6 bases between. The CDR3 is made up of 14 amino acids. Germline V gene data show CDR1 as MNHEY and CDR2 as SVGEGT. The CDR3 nucleotides are TGTGCCAGCAGTTACATCCGGAGCACAGATACGCAGTATTTT. Its protein is CASSYIRSTDTQYF.

The rearrangement links TRBV18 to TRBJ2-1, with 7 bases lining up with TRBD1. From germline, CDR1 is KGHSH and CDR2 LQKENI. V lost 3 bases to trimming and J lost 4 bases; unmatched junction nucleotides: 12. This CDR3 has 17 amino acids. The CDR3 DNA follows: TGTGCCAGCTCACCTTATATCGGACAGGTTGCGTACAATGAGCAGTTCTTC. Protein product: CASSPYIGQVAYNEQFF.

This clone occurred a few times. V gene TRBV7-2 combines with J gene TRBJ2-4, with 7 bases identical to TRBD1. CDR3 length: 16 amino acids. Germline assignment: CDR1 SGHTA and CDR2 FQGNSA. V dropped 5 bases and J dropped 0; count of bases not matched to a gene: 7. The CDR3 DNA follows: TGTGCCAGCAGCCAGGGGGACGAAACAGCCAAAAACATTCAGTACTTC. This gives the protein CASSQGDETAKNIQYF.

The J gene is TRBJ1-1, the V gene TRBV23-1; tentatively, D is TRBD1 (6 bases). TRBV23-1 is reported as an ORF; its role is uncertain. The CDR3 spans 13 residues. V was shortened by 1 base and J by 3 bases, with 6 bases between the two germline ends. The CDR3 DNA reads as TGCGCCAGCAGTCAATACAGGGACACTGAAGCTTTCTTT. Its translation: CASSQYRDTEAFF.

The chain links TRBV7-2 to TRBJ1-1; D unclear. V was cut by 1 base and J by 0 bases, with 9 bases left in between. The CDR3 covers 15 residues. Germline CDR1 SGHTA, CDR2 FQGNSA. CDR3 protein: CASSLGAIMNTEAFF. Written as DNA, the CDR3 is TGTGCCAGCAGCTTAGGGGCCATCATGAACACTGAAGCTTTCTTT.

V usage is TRBV6-5 and J usage is TRBJ1-1; D call uncertain. The V gene lost 6 bases and the J gene lost 10 bases, with 21 bases spanning the gap. This CDR3 contains 14 residues. The germline V gene has CDR1 MNHEY and CDR2 SVGAGI. In DNA, the CDR3 is TGTGCCAGCAGGGTTACGGAGAGGGCCCCCGGAGCTTTCTTT. Protein: CASRVTERAPGAFF.

This clone was found once. The chain uses TRBV2 and TRBJ2-1; 8 nucleotides line up with TRBD2. The ends lost 1 base at V and 5 bases at J; junction bases unmatched: 7. The CDR3 is 16 residues long. Germline-derived CDR1 and CDR2 are SNHLY and FYNNEI. The CDR3 region has the DNA TGTGCCAGCAGTGAAGGATCCGGACTAGCCCACAATGAGCAGTTCTTC. Its translation is CASSEGSGLAHNEQFF. Variable domain in full (rest from reference TRBV2 and TRBJ2-1): EPEVTQTPSHQVTQMGQEVILRCVPISNHLYFYWYRQILGQKVEFLVSFYNNEISEKSEIFDDQFSVERPDGSNFTLKIRSTKLEDSAMYFCASSEGSGLAHNEQFFGPGTRLTVL.

This clone was seen a few times. The chain employs TRBV5-1 and TRBJ2-1, with 10 nucleotides matching TRBD2. The CDR3 extends over 17 amino acids. V lost 2 bases to trimming and J lost 5 bases; unmatched junction nucleotides: 10. Per the germline V gene, CDR1 is SGHRS and CDR2 is YFSETQ. The CDR3 loop reads CASSFGQAGGLNNEQFF. The CDR3 bases are TGCGCCAGCAGCTTCGGGCAAGCGGGAGGGCTCAACAATGAGCAGTTCTTC.

The chain employs TRBV24-1 and TRBJ2-5; possible D gene TRBD2, 5 bases. V lost 3 bases to trimming and J lost 3 bases, with 7 bases between them. The CDR3 runs 13 residues. The germline CDR1 and CDR2 sequences are KGHDR and SFDVKD. This CDR3 is CATSDAGEETQYF. CDR3 DNA sequence: TGTGCCACCAGTGATGCCGGGGAAGAGACCCAGTACTTC.

This clone was counted a few times. The chain is built from TRBV27 and TRBJ1-1; D call uncertain. The CDR3 has 13 amino acids. V lost 5 bases, J lost 4 bases, and 11 bases lay in between. CDR1 is MNHEY and CDR2 is SMNVEV in the germline V gene (reference sequence). In DNA form, the CDR3 reads TGTGCCAGCAGTCGGTCCCGGGGCACTGAAGCTTTCTTT. This gives the protein CASSRSRGTEAFF.

The rearrangement links TRBV5-1 to TRBJ1-1; weak D call: TRBD1 (5 bases). Trimming took off 4 bases at V and 1 base at J, with 17 bases between the two ends. Germline V gives CDR1 SGHRS, CDR2 YFSETQ. The CDR3 consists of 16 residues. CDR3 in DNA: TGCGCCAGCAGCGTGGGGGTTCGGGTAGAGAACACTGAAGCTTTCTTT. Encoded protein: CASSVGVRVENTEAFF.